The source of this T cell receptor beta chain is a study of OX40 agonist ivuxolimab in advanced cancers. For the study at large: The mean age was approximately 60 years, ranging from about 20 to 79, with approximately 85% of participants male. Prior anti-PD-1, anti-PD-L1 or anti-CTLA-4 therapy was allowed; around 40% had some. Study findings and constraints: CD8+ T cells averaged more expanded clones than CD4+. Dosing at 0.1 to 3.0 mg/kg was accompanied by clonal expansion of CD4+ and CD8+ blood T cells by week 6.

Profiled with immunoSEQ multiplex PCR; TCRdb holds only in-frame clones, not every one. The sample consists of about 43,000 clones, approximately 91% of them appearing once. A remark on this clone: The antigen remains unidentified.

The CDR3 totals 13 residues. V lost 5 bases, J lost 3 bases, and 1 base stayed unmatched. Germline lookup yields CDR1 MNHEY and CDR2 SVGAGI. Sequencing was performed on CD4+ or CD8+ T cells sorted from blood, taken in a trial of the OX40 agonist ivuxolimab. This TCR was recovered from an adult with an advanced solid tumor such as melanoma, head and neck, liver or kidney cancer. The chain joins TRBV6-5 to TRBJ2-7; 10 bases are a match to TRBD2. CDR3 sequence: CASSPSGSYEQYF. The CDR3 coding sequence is TGTGCCAGCAGTCCTAGCGGGAGCTACGAGCAGTACTTC.